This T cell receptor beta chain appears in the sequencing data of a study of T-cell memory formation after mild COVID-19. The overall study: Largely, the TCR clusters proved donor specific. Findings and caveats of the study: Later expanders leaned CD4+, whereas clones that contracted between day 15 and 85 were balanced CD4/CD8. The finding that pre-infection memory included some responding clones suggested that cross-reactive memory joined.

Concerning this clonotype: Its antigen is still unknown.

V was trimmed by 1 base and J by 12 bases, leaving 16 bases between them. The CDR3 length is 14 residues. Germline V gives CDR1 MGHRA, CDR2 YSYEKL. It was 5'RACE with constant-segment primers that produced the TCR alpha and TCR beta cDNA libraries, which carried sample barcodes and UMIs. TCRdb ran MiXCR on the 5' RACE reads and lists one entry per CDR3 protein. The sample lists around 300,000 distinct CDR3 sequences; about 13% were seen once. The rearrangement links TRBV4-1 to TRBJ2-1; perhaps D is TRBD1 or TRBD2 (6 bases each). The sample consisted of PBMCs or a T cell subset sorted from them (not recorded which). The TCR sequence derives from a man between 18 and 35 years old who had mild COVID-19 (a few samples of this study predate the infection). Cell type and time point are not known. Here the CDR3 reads CASSQAGAAPGQFF. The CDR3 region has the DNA TGCGCCAGCAGCCAAGCGGGGGCCGCACCGGGGCAGTTCTTC.